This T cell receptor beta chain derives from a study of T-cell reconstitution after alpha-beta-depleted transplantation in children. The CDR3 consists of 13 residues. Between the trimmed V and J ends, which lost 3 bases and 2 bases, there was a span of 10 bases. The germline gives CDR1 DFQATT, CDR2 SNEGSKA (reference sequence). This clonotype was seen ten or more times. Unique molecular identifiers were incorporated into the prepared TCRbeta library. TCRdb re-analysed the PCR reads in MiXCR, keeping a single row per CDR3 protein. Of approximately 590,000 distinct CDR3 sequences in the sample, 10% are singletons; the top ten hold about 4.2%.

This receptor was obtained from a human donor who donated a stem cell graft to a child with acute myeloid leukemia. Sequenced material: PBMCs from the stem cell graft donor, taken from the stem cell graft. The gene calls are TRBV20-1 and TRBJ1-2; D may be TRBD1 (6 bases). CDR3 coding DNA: TGCAGTGCTAGTCCCGGGGGCAACTATGGCTACACCTTC. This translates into CSASPGGNYGYTF.